This T cell receptor (beta chain) emerged from a study of T cell responses to AZD1222 COVID-19 vaccine. Germline values: CDR1 MNHEY, CDR2 SVGAGI. The CDR3 spans 14 residues. Trimming left V 6 bases short and J 8 bases short, with 16 bases between. Whole-study results and caveats: Spike-specific TCR breadth rose after two AZD1222 doses, and depth rose as well. Researchers report vaccine-associated CD4 TCRs spanning spike, with dominance at 160-218 and 743-854.

Only in-frame clones appear in the TCRdb table, and some are missing; sequencing was by immunoSEQ multiplex PCR. The sample has over 30,000 clones; around 90% are singletons. As to this clone: What it binds is unknown.

The chain joins TRBV6-5 to TRBJ1-4; D is perhaps TRBD1 (6 bases). The receptor was derived from an adult who received the MenACWY meningococcal vaccine as a control. The sequenced sample was peripheral blood, obtained 28 days after the second dose of the MenACWY control vaccine. The CDR3 sequence: CASRLRGLGEKLFF. CDR3 DNA: TGTGCCAGCAGACTCCGGGGGCTGGGGGAAAAACTGTTTTTT.